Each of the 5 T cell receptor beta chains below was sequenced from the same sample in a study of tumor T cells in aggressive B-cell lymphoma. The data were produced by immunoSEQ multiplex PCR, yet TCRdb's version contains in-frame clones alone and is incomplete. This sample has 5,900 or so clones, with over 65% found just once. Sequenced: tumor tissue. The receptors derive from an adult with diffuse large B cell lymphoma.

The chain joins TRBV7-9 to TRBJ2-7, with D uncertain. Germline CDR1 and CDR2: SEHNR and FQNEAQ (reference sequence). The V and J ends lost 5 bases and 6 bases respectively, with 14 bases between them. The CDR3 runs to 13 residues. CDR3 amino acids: CASSPPQALEQYF. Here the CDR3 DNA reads TGTGCCAGCAGCCCCCCCCAGGCCCTCGAGCAGTACTTC.

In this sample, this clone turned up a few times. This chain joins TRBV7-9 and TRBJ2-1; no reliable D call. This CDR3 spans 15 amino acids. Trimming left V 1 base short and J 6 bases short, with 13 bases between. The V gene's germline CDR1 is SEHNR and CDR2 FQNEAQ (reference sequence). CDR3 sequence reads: CASSLVESGVNEQFF. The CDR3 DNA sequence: TGTGCCAGCAGCTTAGTAGAATCTGGAGTCAATGAGCAGTTCTTC.

CDR3 sequence: CASSLYVGLAVGDADTQYF. As DNA, the CDR3 is TGTGCCAGCAGTTTATATGTTGGACTAGCGGTGGGTGATGCAGATACGCAGTATTTT. The J gene is TRBJ2-3, the V gene TRBV28; 10 bases are a match to TRBD2. The CDR3 covers 19 residues. The germline CDR1 and CDR2 sequences are MDHEN and SYDVKM. J was trimmed by 4 bases and V by 1 base; bases with no gene match: 14.

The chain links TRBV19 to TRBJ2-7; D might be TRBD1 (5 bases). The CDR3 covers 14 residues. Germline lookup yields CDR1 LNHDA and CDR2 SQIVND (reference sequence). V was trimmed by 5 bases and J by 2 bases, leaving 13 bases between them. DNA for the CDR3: TGTGCCAGTAGTGCCCAGGACAAGACCTACGAGCAGTACTTC. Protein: CASSAQDKTYEQYF. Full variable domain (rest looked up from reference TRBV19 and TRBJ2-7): DGGITQSPKYLFRKEGQNVTLSCEQNLNHDAMYWYRQDPGQGLRLIYYSQIVNDFQKGDIAEGYSVSREKKESFPLTVTSAQKNPTAFYLCASSAQDKTYEQYFGPGTRLTVT.

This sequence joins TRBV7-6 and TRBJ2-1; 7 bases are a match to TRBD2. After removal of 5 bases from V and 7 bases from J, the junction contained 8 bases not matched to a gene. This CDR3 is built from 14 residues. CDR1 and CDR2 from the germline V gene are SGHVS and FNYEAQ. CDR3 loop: CASSPPNGGNEQFF. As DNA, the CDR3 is TGTGCCAGCAGCCCGCCAAACGGGGGGAATGAGCAGTTCTTC. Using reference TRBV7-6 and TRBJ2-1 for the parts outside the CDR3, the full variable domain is GAGVSQSPRYKVTKRGQDVALRCDPISGHVSLYWYRQALGQGPEFLTYFNYEAQQDKSGLPNDRFSAERPEGSISTLTIQRTEQRDSAMYRCASSPPNGGNEQFFGPGTRLTVL.